Presented here are 22 T cell receptor beta chains from one specimen sequenced in a study of T cell repertoires in cytomegalovirus infection. TCRdb re-derived calls from the reads in MiXCR, one entry per CDR3 protein. The sample contains fewer than 900,000 distinct CDR3 sequences, almost 30% of which appear only once. Their cognate antigens are unknown. The specimen was cultured CD8+ T cells from PBMCs, collected from culture after CMV antigen stimulation. The receptors stem from a human donor in good health (CMV status not recorded). Some clones in this sample may be carry-over from other donors' samples.

This clonotype appeared a single time. The gene calls are TRBV11-3 and TRBJ2-3, with D possibly being TRBD2 (5 bases). This CDR3 spans 14 amino acids. The ends were cut back, 1 base at V and 4 bases at J, with 9 bases in the middle. In germline, CDR1 is SGHNT, CDR2 YENEEA. The CDR3 loop reads CASSLGGDPDTQYF. DNA of the CDR3: TGTGCCAGCAGCTTAGGGGGAGACCCAGATACGCAGTATTTT.

This clonotype was counted a few times. The chain combines TRBV7-9 with TRBJ1-4; unclear D gene. The V gene lost 5 bases and the J gene lost 8 bases, with 15 bases spanning the gap. CDR1 and CDR2 from the germline V gene are SEHNR and FQNEAQ (reference sequence). CDR3 length: 14 amino acids. CDR3 coding DNA: TGTGCCAGCAGCCTTTTAGAGAAGCCGGAAAAACTGTTTTTT. Amino acid sequence: CASSLLEKPEKLFF.

This clonotype was seen only a few times. V gene TRBV7-2 combines with J gene TRBJ1-5; 7 bases match TRBD1. This CDR3 contains 16 residues. V shed 5 bases and J 6 bases; nucleotides not matched to a gene: 13. Germline V gene lookup returns CDR1 SGHTA and CDR2 FQGNSA. The CDR3 region is CASSATGATLTQPQHF. Here the CDR3 DNA reads TGTGCCAGCAGCGCCACAGGGGCAACTCTTACTCAGCCCCAGCATTTT.

This clonotype has a handful of counts. CDR3 sequence: CASSSQGGKDAETQYF. The CDR3 DNA follows: TGTGCCAGCAGCTCACAGGGGGGAAAGGACGCAGAGACCCAGTACTTC. The rearrangement uses TRBV7-8 and TRBJ2-5; 8 positions match TRBD1. V shed 4 bases and J 4 bases; nucleotides not matched to a gene: 11. The germline CDR1 and CDR2 sequences are SGHVS and FQNEAQ. CDR3 length: 16 amino acids. The full variable domain, in which reference TRBV7-8 and TRBJ2-5 provide the parts outside the CDR3, is GAGVSQSPRYKVAKRGQDVALRCDPISGHVSLFWYQQALGQGPEFLTYFQNEAQLDKSGLPSDRFFAERPEGSVSTLKIQRTQQEDSAVYLCASSSQGGKDAETQYFGPGTRLLVL.

V gene TRBV4-1 combines with J gene TRBJ2-2, with no clear D. Per germline, CDR1 MGHRA and CDR2 YSYEKL. The CDR3 consists of 14 residues. V lost 5 bases, J lost 2 bases, and 9 bases lay in between. CDR3 in amino acids: CASSFRINTGELFF. For the CDR3, the DNA is TGCGCCAGCAGCTTTCGGATCAACACCGGGGAGCTGTTTTTT.

This clonotype is a singleton in its sample. CDR3 region: CASSPNGGDYGYTF. The CDR3 nucleotides are TGTGCCAGCAGTCCCAATGGGGGGGACTATGGCTACACCTTC. This chain joins TRBV6-2 or TRBV6-3 and TRBJ1-2; D may be TRBD1 (5 bases). V was clipped by 5 bases and J by 3 bases, with 13 bases between them. Germline-derived CDR1 and CDR2 are MNHEY and SVGEGT. The CDR3 has 14 amino acids.

CDR3: CASSPVEPGGTDTQYF. The CDR3 DNA follows: TGTGCCAGCAGCCCCGTCGAACCGGGCGGCACAGATACGCAGTATTTT. The chain joins TRBV7-9 to TRBJ2-3; no clear D. Germline loops: CDR1 SEHNR, CDR2 FQNEAQ (reference sequence). The CDR3 is made up of 16 amino acids. Trimming removed 5 bases at V and 1 base at J, with 16 bases between. The full variable domain, with the rest looked up from reference TRBV7-9 and TRBJ2-3, is DTGVSQNPRHKITKRGQNVTFRCDPISEHNRLYWYRQTLGQGPEFLTYFQNEAQLEKSRLLSDRFSAERPKGSFSTLEIQRTEQGDSAMYLCASSPVEPGGTDTQYFGPGTRLTVL.

CDR3 sequence: CASSQDEISNQPQHF. In DNA form, the CDR3 reads TGCGCCAGCAGCCAAGATGAGATAAGCAATCAGCCCCAGCATTTT. The chain couples TRBV4-3 to TRBJ1-5; no definite D call. V lost 0 bases, J lost 1 base, and 7 bases lay in between. CDR1 is LGHNA, CDR2 YSLEER, per germline. The CDR3 contains 15 residues.

The rearrangement uses TRBV16 and TRBJ1-5, with D hard to call. Germline V CDR1 and CDR2: KGHSY, FQNENV. The V end lost 5 bases, the J end lost 0 bases, and 11 bases lay between the germline ends. There are 15 residues in the CDR3. CDR3 residues: CASSAGTYSNQPQHF. In DNA form, the CDR3 reads TGTGCCAGCAGCGCCGGCACTTATAGCAATCAGCCCCAGCATTTT.

J is TRBJ2-1 and V is TRBV12-3 or TRBV12-4; 10 bases fit TRBD1. The CDR3 runs to 17 residues. Germline trimming cut 0 bases from V and 6 bases from J; bases unmatched to any gene: 8. CDR3 in DNA: TGTGCCAGCAGTTTAGCTATGGGACAGGGGCTTATCAATGAGCAGTTCTTC. Translation gives CASSLAMGQGLINEQFF.

The chain has TRBV12-3 or TRBV12-4 and TRBJ1-3; no clear D gene. The ends were cut back, 6 bases at V and 0 bases at J, with 9 bases in the middle. This CDR3 spans 14 amino acids. CDR3 sequence reads: CASRRESSGNTIYF. In DNA form, the CDR3 reads TGTGCCAGCAGACGGGAAAGCTCTGGAAACACCATATATTTT.

The rearrangement uses TRBV28 and TRBJ1-1; 10 positions match TRBD1. V gave up 1 base and J gave up 6 bases; unmatched junction bases: 11. Germline-derived CDR1 and CDR2 are MDHEN and SYDVKM. The CDR3 has 17 residues. CDR3 in DNA: TGTGCCAGCAGTTTATCCCCGGGACAGGGGAATAGAGCTGAAGCTTTCTTT. Encoded protein: CASSLSPGQGNRAEAFF.

CDR3 sequence reads: CASSHQGRGSPLHF. The CDR3 nucleotides are TGTGCCAGCAGCCATCAGGGGCGCGGGTCACCCCTCCACTTT. J is TRBJ1-6 and V is TRBV13, with a weak D call TRBD1 (6 bases). Germline loops: CDR1 PRHDT, CDR2 FYEKMQ (reference sequence). This CDR3 contains 14 residues. The V end was cut by 5 bases, the J end by 10 bases, with 15 bases between.

This clonotype showed up just a few times. V gene TRBV19 combines with J gene TRBJ2-6; TRBD2 agrees at 7 bases. V lost 5 bases, J lost 2 bases, and 3 bases stayed unmatched. This CDR3 spans 15 amino acids. Germline loops: CDR1 LNHDA, CDR2 SQIVND (reference sequence). CDR3 DNA: TGTGCCAGTAGTCCCCGGGAGGCTGGGGCCAACGTCCTGACTTTC. Protein: CASSPREAGANVLTF. The whole variable domain, filled in from reference TRBV19 and TRBJ2-6, reads DGGITQSPKYLFRKEGQNVTLSCEQNLNHDAMYWYRQDPGQGLRLIYYSQIVNDFQKGDIAEGYSVSREKKESFPLTVTSAQKNPTAFYLCASSPREAGANVLTFGAGSRLTVL.

The chain links TRBV4-1 to TRBJ1-6; TRBD1 might be the D (6 bases). This CDR3 has 18 amino acids. V lost 0 bases to trimming and J lost 13 bases, with 25 bases between them. Looked up from germline, CDR1 is MGHRA and CDR2 is YSYEKL. The CDR3: CASSQDGGQGRLVRPLHF. The CDR3 DNA follows: TGCGCCAGCAGCCAAGATGGGGGCCAGGGACGCCTTGTACGCCCCCTCCACTTT.

The chain employs TRBV7-6 and TRBJ1-2; possibly TRBD1 for D (5 bases). Trimming took 1 base from V and 2 from J, leaving 11 bases between them. The CDR3 has 15 amino acids. The germline gives CDR1 SGHVS, CDR2 FNYEAQ. This chain's CDR3 is CASSLEAGKNYGYTF. CDR3 nucleotides: TGTGCCAGCAGCTTAGAAGCAGGGAAAAACTATGGCTACACCTTC.

This clonotype was recorded once. The chain combines TRBV7-6 with TRBJ2-5; TRBD2 aligns across 8 bases. This CDR3 contains 16 residues. The V gene's germline CDR1 is SGHVS and CDR2 FNYEAQ. J lost 1 base, V lost 1 base, and 5 bases had no gene match. The CDR3 region is CASSLVASGPQETQYF. For the CDR3, the DNA is TGTGCCAGCAGCTTAGTGGCTAGCGGGCCCCAAGAGACCCAGTACTTC.

The chain couples TRBV2 to TRBJ2-3, with D possibly matching TRBD2 (5 bases). Germline V gene lookup returns CDR1 SNHLY and CDR2 FYNNEI. Trimming shortened V by 3 bases and J by 5 bases, and 12 bases separated the two germline ends. The CDR3 has 14 amino acids. This CDR3 is CASSDNQRGDTQYF. CDR3 sequence (DNA): TGTGCCAGCAGTGACAACCAACGGGGAGATACGCAGTATTTT.

Here the CDR3 reads CASSFQPGQAGYGYTF. CDR3 coding DNA: TGTGCCAGCAGTTTCCAACCGGGACAGGCGGGGTATGGCTACACCTTC. This chain joins TRBV27 and TRBJ1-2, with 8 bases that match TRBD1. Germline lookup yields CDR1 MNHEY and CDR2 SMNVEV (reference sequence). The CDR3 has 16 amino acids. V trimming: 3 bases; J trimming: 5 bases; junction bases outside the gene matches: 11.

This clonotype has at least ten counts. J is TRBJ2-7 and V is TRBV7-2; 9 bases map to TRBD1. This CDR3 is 16 amino acids long. Germline lookup yields CDR1 SGHTA and CDR2 FQGNSA. Trimming removed 4 bases from V and 1 base from J; junction bases left unmatched: 8. The CDR3 here is CASSSGVGTGSYEQYF. CDR3 DNA: TGTGCCAGCAGCTCCGGAGTCGGGACAGGGTCCTACGAGCAGTACTTC.

This clonotype was recorded many times. The chain recombines TRBV12-3 or TRBV12-4 with TRBJ2-1; no definite D call. The length of the CDR3 is 15 residues. Trimming shortened V by 3 bases and J by 0 bases, and 9 bases separated the two germline ends. Here the CDR3 DNA reads TGTGCCAGCAGTTTCGGGCAAAGCTCCTACAATGAGCAGTTCTTC. Translated: CASSFGQSSYNEQFF.

This clonotype was picked up many times. The chain couples TRBV7-8 to TRBJ2-2; weak D call: TRBD2 (5 bases). The CDR3 has 15 residues. V lost 2 bases and J lost 7, with 14 bases in between. Per germline, CDR1 SGHVS and CDR2 FQNEAQ. The CDR3 DNA reads as TGTGCCAGCAGCTTATCGAGAGGGAGAAGCGGGGAGCTGTTTTTT. Its translation: CASSLSRGRSGELFF. The full variable domain, rest sourced from reference TRBV7-8 and TRBJ2-2, is GAGVSQSPRYKVAKRGQDVALRCDPISGHVSLFWYQQALGQGPEFLTYFQNEAQLDKSGLPSDRFFAERPEGSVSTLKIQRTQQEDSAVYLCASSLSRGRSGELFFGEGSRLTVL.